The 27 T cell receptor beta chains given below trace back to one sample, sequenced in a study of shared clonotypes between healthy human individuals. The protocol was immunoSEQ multiplex PCR, while the TCRdb copy is restricted to in-frame clones and leaves out a portion. In the table there are 2 million to 2.5 million clones, roughly 93% of which are singletons. The sequencing input was naive CD4+ T cells from PBMCs. As to subset: CD45RA+ positively selected. The receptors originated from a man between 18 and 29 years old in good health. Some clones in this sample may be carry-over from other donors' samples.

V gene TRBV6-5 combines with J gene TRBJ2-4; the D is unclear. The germline V gene has CDR1 MNHEY and CDR2 SVGAGI. This CDR3 spans 15 amino acids. With 7 bases removed from V and 0 bases from J, the gap between germline ends came to 13 bases. This CDR3 reads CASNTLRLAKNIQYF. The CDR3 coding sequence is TGTGCCAGCAACACCTTGCGTCTAGCCAAAAACATTCAGTACTTC.

On this clone: The sample holds other DNA sequences that translate to the same CDR3. CDR3 DNA: TGTGCCAGCAGCTTACGGGCAGATACGCAGTATTTT. Protein: CASSLRADTQYF. The V gene is TRBV5-4, the J gene TRBJ2-3; D gene unclear. The CDR3 runs to 12 residues. V lost 2 bases, J lost 4 bases, and 5 bases lay in between. Germline V CDR1 and CDR2: SGHNT, YYREEE (reference sequence).

The genes are TRBV5-1 and TRBJ2-6; D remains unclear. In germline, CDR1 is SGHRS, CDR2 YFSETQ. The CDR3 is 16 amino acids. V lost 4 bases, J lost 2 bases, and 13 bases lay in between. The CDR3 nucleotides are TGCGCCAGCAGCCCATTCCTTGGAGCTGGGGCCAACGTCCTGACTTTC. Amino acids: CASSPFLGAGANVLTF.

The CDR3 nucleotides read TGTGCCAGCTCACCACCGCTCCAGACGGAAGGAAACACCATATATTTT. It translates to CASSPPLQTEGNTIYF. The rearrangement links TRBV18 to TRBJ1-3; D gene uncertain. The CDR3 loop spans 16 amino acids. Germline CDR1 reads KGHSH; CDR2 reads LQKENI. Trimming took 0 bases from V and 4 from J, leaving 13 bases between them.

The chain joins TRBV15 to TRBJ2-7; tentatively, D is TRBD2 (6 bases). Germline CDR1 is LNHNV and CDR2 is YYDKDF (reference sequence). The CDR3 is 14 amino acids. V shed 4 bases and J shed 0 bases, with 10 bases lying between them. The CDR3 is CATSIRTTSYEQYF. The CDR3, as DNA: TGTGCCACCAGCATCCGGACTACCTCCTACGAGCAGTACTTC. The full variable domain, rest sourced from reference TRBV15 and TRBJ2-7, is DAMVIQNPRYQVTQFGKPVTLSCSQTLNHNVMYWYQQKSSQAPKLLFHYYDKDFNNEADTPDNFQSRRPNTSFCFLDIRSPGLGDTAMYLCATSIRTTSYEQYFGPGTRLTVT.

The chain employs TRBV7-7 and TRBJ2-2; 10 bases align to TRBD1. Germline V CDR1 and CDR2: SSHAT, FNYEAQ (reference sequence). The junction had 9 bases not matched to a gene; V was cut back by 5 bases and J by 6 bases. The CDR3 extends over 16 amino acids. The CDR3 DNA reads TGTGCCAGCAGCCAACATCCCGGGACAGGGGCCGGGGAGCTGTTTTTT. This translates into CASSQHPGTGAGELFF.

The gene calls are TRBV6-1 and TRBJ1-1; D remains unclear. Germline lookup yields CDR1 MNHNS and CDR2 SASEGT. This CDR3 has 15 amino acids. The V gene lost 2 bases and the J gene lost 4 bases, with 14 bases spanning the gap. The CDR3 coding sequence is TGTGCCAGCAGTGAAACCCCCGGGAGAGGCACTGAAGCTTTCTTT. Its protein product is CASSETPGRGTEAFF.

The chain employs TRBV9 and TRBJ1-1, with no clear D. Deletions cut 2 bases from V and 4 bases from J, with 12 bases between. CDR1 SGDLS and CDR2 YYNGEE come from the germline V gene. The CDR3 runs 14 residues. The CDR3 region has the DNA TGTGCCAGCAGCGTGGTCTCAAGGCCCACTGAAGCTTTCTTT. It codes for CASSVVSRPTEAFF.

V and J are TRBV28 and TRBJ2-7; no definite D call. The CDR3 is 12 amino acids. Per the germline V gene, CDR1 is MDHEN and CDR2 is SYDVKM. The V and J ends lost 6 bases and 0 bases respectively, with 6 bases between them. The DNA of the CDR3 is TGTGCCAGCAGGCCAAACTCCTACGAGCAGTACTTC. It is translated as CASRPNSYEQYF.

The rearrangement joins TRBV28 to TRBJ2-5; TRBD1 agrees at 7 bases. Unmatched junction bases numbered 7, after V lost 4 bases and J lost 2 bases. This CDR3 is 15 amino acids long. CDR1 and CDR2 from the germline V gene are MDHEN and SYDVKM. The DNA of the CDR3 is TGTGCCAGCAGTTCCCCTCCGACAGGGCAAGAGACCCAGTACTTC. It specifies CASSSPPTGQETQYF.

This clone has a single count. The chain has TRBV18 and TRBJ2-3; D may match TRBD1 or TRBD2 (6 bases each). Trimming removed 3 bases from V and 3 bases from J, with 22 bases in between. Germline CDR1 and CDR2: KGHSH and LQKENI. CDR3 length: 18 amino acids. CDR3 nucleotide sequence: TGTGCCAGCTCACCTACAGGACAGCGTGGAGGGGGGACAGATACGCAGTATTTT. It specifies CASSPTGQRGGGTDTQYF.

In DNA, the CDR3 is TGCGCCAGCAGCTGGGGCGACAGGCAGAGCAATCAGCCCCAGCATTTT. Amino acids: CASSWGDRQSNQPQHF. This chain joins TRBV5-1 and TRBJ1-5, with a weak D call TRBD1 (6 bases). V was cut by 3 bases and J by 1 base, with 14 bases left in between. CDR1 is SGHRS, CDR2 YFSETQ, per germline. The CDR3 extends over 16 amino acids.

The gene calls are TRBV5-1 and TRBJ1-2; possibly TRBD1 for D (5 bases). There are 14 residues in the CDR3. Germline V gene sequence: CDR1 SGHRS, CDR2 YFSETQ. V lost 4 bases, J lost 2 bases, and 12 bases lay in between. The CDR3 DNA follows: TGCGCCAGCAGCCCCCGGGGGGAAAACTATGGCTACACCTTC. It codes for CASSPRGENYGYTF. Together with reference TRBV5-1 and TRBJ1-2, the CDR3 gives the full variable domain: KAGVTQTPRYLIKTRGQQVTLSCSPISGHRSVSWYQQTPGQGLQFLFEYFSETQRNKGNFPGRFSGRQFSNSRSEMNVSTLELGDSALYLCASSPRGENYGYTFGSGTRLTVV.

The chain combines TRBV5-1 with TRBJ1-2; the D gene is possibly TRBD1 (5 bases). This CDR3 spans 15 amino acids. Trimming removed 2 bases at V and 0 bases at J, with 11 bases between. Germline V lookup: CDR1 SGHRS, CDR2 YFSETQ. The CDR3 is CASSFLAGTNYGYTF. DNA of the CDR3: TGCGCCAGCAGCTTTCTTGCAGGGACTAACTATGGCTACACCTTC.

This clone was seen only once. This rearrangement joins TRBV5-4 to TRBJ2-3, with TRBD1 identical over 7 bases. Germline values: CDR1 SGHNT, CDR2 YYREEE (reference sequence). Unmatched junction bases numbered 5, after V lost 2 bases and J lost 5 bases. CDR3 size: 14 residues. DNA for the CDR3: TGTGCCAGCAGCTTAAAGGGGGCCGGAGATACGCAGTATTTT. It encodes CASSLKGAGDTQYF.

This rearrangement joins TRBV27 to TRBJ2-1; D could derive from TRBD1 or TRBD2 (5 bases each). The CDR3 contains 13 residues. Trimming removed 5 bases at V and 16 bases at J, with 21 bases between. The V gene's germline CDR1 is MNHEY and CDR2 SMNVEV (reference sequence). CDR3 in DNA: TGTGCCAGCAGTACTATCCGGGACGACAATACTTTCTTC. Encoded protein: CASSTIRDDNTFF.

V is TRBV7-8 and J is TRBJ1-1; TRBD1 might be the D (5 bases). This CDR3 spans 16 amino acids. Trimming took 2 bases from V and 0 from J, leaving 13 bases between them. CDR1 and CDR2 from the germline V gene are SGHVS and FQNEAQ. This chain's CDR3 is CASSLLGTPMNTEAFF. The CDR3 coding sequence is TGTGCCAGCAGCTTACTGGGGACCCCGATGAACACTGAAGCTTTCTTT.

The chain combines TRBV2 with TRBJ1-6; 8 bases are a match to TRBD1. CDR1 and CDR2 from the germline V gene are SNHLY and FYNNEI. V lost 6 bases to trimming and J lost 7 bases; unmatched junction nucleotides: 5. CDR3 length: 14 residues. The CDR3 spells CASRPDRVNSPLHF. CDR3 DNA: TGTGCCAGCAGGCCGGACAGGGTAAATTCACCCCTCCACTTT.

The J gene is TRBJ1-1, the V gene TRBV4-3, with D perhaps matching TRBD1 (6 bases). The CDR3 has 14 residues. CDR1 and CDR2 from the germline V gene are LGHNA and YSLEER. V lost 2 bases to trimming and J lost 10 bases, with 17 bases between them. The CDR3 bases are TGCGCCAGCAGCCAACAGACAGGAGGCGACGTAGCTTTCTTT. Protein product: CASSQQTGGDVAFF.

The V gene is TRBV28, the J gene TRBJ2-7, with TRBD2 as a possible D gene (5 bases). The germline V and J ends were trimmed by 3 bases and 0 bases, with 18 bases remaining between them. In germline, CDR1 is MDHEN, CDR2 SYDVKM. CDR3 size: 17 residues. This CDR3 is CASSFPSRLTSSYEQYF. CDR3 DNA sequence: TGTGCCAGCAGTTTCCCCTCTCGGCTAACTAGCTCCTACGAGCAGTACTTC.

The chain couples TRBV29-1 to TRBJ2-3; 9 bases fit TRBD1. V trimming: 8 bases; J trimming: 2 bases; junction bases outside the gene matches: 8. Germline assignment: CDR1 SQVTM and CDR2 ANQGSEA. This CDR3 has 14 amino acids. The CDR3 DNA sequence: TGCAGCATATTCCGGACAGGGGCCACAGATACGCAGTATTTT. It is translated as CSIFRTGATDTQYF.

The CDR3 DNA follows: TGTGCCAGCAGCTTATCGACTACCCTCGGAGGCTACACCTTC. The encoded protein is CASSLSTTLGGYTF. The V gene is TRBV7-2, the J gene TRBJ1-2; no clear D gene. The V gene's germline CDR1 is SGHTA and CDR2 FQGNSA. CDR3 length: 14 amino acids. Trimming stripped 2 bases from V and 8 bases from J, with 15 bases between.

The rearrangement joins TRBV19 to TRBJ2-3, with 11 bases identical to TRBD2. Germline-derived CDR1 and CDR2 are LNHDA and SQIVND (reference sequence). The CDR3 runs 15 residues. Losses at the gene ends were 5 bases for V and 4 bases for J; bases not matched to a gene: 5. CDR3 amino acids: CASSRTSGLADTQYF. DNA of the CDR3: TGTGCCAGTAGTCGGACTAGCGGGCTGGCAGATACGCAGTATTTT.

This chain links TRBV4-1 with TRBJ2-3, with D perhaps matching TRBD1 or TRBD2 (5 bases each). This CDR3 region has 14 residues. Germline-derived CDR1 and CDR2 are MGHRA and YSYEKL. V was pared by 3 bases and J by 0 bases, with 7 bases between. The CDR3 is CASSQGESTDTQYF. The DNA of the CDR3 is TGCGCCAGCAGCCAGGGGGAAAGCACAGATACGCAGTATTTT.

V gene TRBV5-6 combines with J gene TRBJ1-3; possibly TRBD1 for D (6 bases). The CDR3 contains 15 residues. Germline CDR1 SGHDT, CDR2 YYEEEE. V was clipped by 4 bases and J by 2 bases, with 13 bases between them. CDR3 coding DNA: TGTGCCAGCAGCAGCCTACAGGGTCCTGGAAACACCATATATTTT. It is translated as CASSSLQGPGNTIYF.

The V call is TRBV28, the J call TRBJ2-7, with D maybe TRBD2 (6 bases). Trimming took 6 bases from V and 0 from J, leaving 18 bases between them. CDR3 size: 16 residues. CDR1 MDHEN and CDR2 SYDVKM come from the germline V gene. The CDR3: CASSRLGTLLSYEQYF. As DNA, the CDR3 is TGTGCCAGCAGCCGTCTGGGGACTTTGCTCTCCTACGAGCAGTACTTC.

The gene calls are TRBV7-2 and TRBJ2-3; TRBD2 agrees at 8 bases. This CDR3 is 17 amino acids long. The germline CDR1 and CDR2 sequences are SGHTA and FQGNSA. V lost 5 bases and J lost 5; bases outside the gene matches: 15. The CDR3 DNA reads as TGTGCCAGCAGCCTCCAGCCAGCGGGAGTCGGGGGAGATACGCAGTATTTT. It yields the protein CASSLQPAGVGGDTQYF.